A single sample is the source of the 32 T cell receptor beta chains below, sequenced in a study of beta chain features in type 1 diabetes. All of the isolated RNA was reverse transcribed, so expressed TCRB transcripts were sequenced. Using immunoSEQ multiplex PCR, the repertoire was profiled, and TCRdb retains in-frame clones only, with some absent. The sample holds over 500,000 clones, around 16% seen once. The sample taken for sequencing was naive CD4+ T cells from blood. The receptors were sampled from a man younger than 35 in good health.

This clone was recorded a few times. CDR3 region: CASSQDREGDGYTF. The CDR3 DNA sequence: TGCGCCAGCAGCCAAGATAGGGAAGGGGATGGCTACACCTTC. This rearrangement joins TRBV4-3 to TRBJ1-2; TRBD1 is a possible D gene (5 bases). Trimming shortened V by 0 bases and J by 6 bases, and 11 bases separated the two germline ends. There are 14 residues in the CDR3. CDR1 is LGHNA, CDR2 YSLEER, per germline.

Only a few counts were recorded for this clone. The rearrangement links TRBV7-3 to TRBJ2-7, with D possibly being TRBD1 (5 bases). From germline, CDR1 is SGHTA and CDR2 FQGTGA. The length of the CDR3 is 13 residues. The ends were cut back, 6 bases at V and 3 bases at J, with 12 bases in the middle. CDR3 sequence (DNA): TGTGCCAGCAGGAAAAAGGGGAACTACGAGCAGTACTTC. Translating gives CASRKKGNYEQYF.

The table lists this clone with a few counts. The chain employs TRBV12-5 and TRBJ2-7; D is ambiguous. Germline V gives CDR1 LGHNT, CDR2 FRNRAP. The CDR3 length is 11 residues. Trimming cost V 8 bases and J 6 bases, with 11 bases left between them. CDR3 nucleotide sequence: TGTGCTAGTTGTGCGGCCTGCGAGCAGTACTTC. Translated, it gives CASCAACEQYF. Full variable domain (remainder filled in from reference TRBV12-5 and TRBJ2-7): DARVTQTPRHKVTEMGQEVTMRCQPILGHNTVFWYRQTMMQGLELLAYFRNRAPLDDSGMPKDRFSAEMPDATLATLKIQPSEPRDSAVYFCASCAACEQYFGPGTRLTVT.

As concerns this clone: Other DNA variants within this sample encode the same CDR3. V usage is TRBV7-2 and J usage is TRBJ2-1, with 11 bases aligning to TRBD2. Germline CDR1 reads SGHTA; CDR2 reads FQGNSA. The CDR3 is made up of 15 amino acids. Trimming cost V 1 base and J 9 bases; bases outside gene matches: 5. The CDR3 here is CASSLVAGGPGEQFF. The CDR3, as DNA: TGTGCCAGCAGCTTAGTAGCGGGAGGGCCGGGTGAGCAGTTCTTC.

This clone has more than one count but fewer than ten. This chain links TRBV15 with TRBJ1-6, with D hard to call. V was pared by 2 bases and J by 9 bases, with 14 bases between. CDR1 is LNHNV and CDR2 is YYDKDF in the germline V gene (reference sequence). The CDR3 has 15 residues. CDR3: CATSRFGVDSSPLHF. CDR3 bases: TGTGCCACCAGCAGATTTGGGGTAGATTCTTCACCCCTCCACTTT.

The sample holds a few counts of this clone. This sequence joins TRBV7-2 and TRBJ2-1; D is possibly TRBD1 (6 bases). V was clipped by 6 bases and J by 5 bases, with 17 bases between them. This CDR3 spans 15 amino acids. Per the germline V gene, CDR1 is SGHTA and CDR2 is FQGNSA. The CDR3 DNA follows: TGTGCCAGCAGGAATTCCAGGGGCGGCCACAATGAGCAGTTCTTC. This encodes CASRNSRGGHNEQFF.

This clone was observed a handful of times. The chain links TRBV11-1 to TRBJ1-2; D ambiguous. The CDR3 is 12 residues long. V shed 5 bases and J shed 4 bases, with 8 bases lying between them. Germline CDR1 is SGHAT and CDR2 is FQDESV (reference sequence). The CDR3 spells CASSRGPYGYTF. The CDR3 region has the DNA TGTGCCAGCAGCAGAGGACCCTATGGCTACACCTTC.

V usage is TRBV7-2 and J usage is TRBJ2-3; 12 nucleotides align to TRBD2. The germline gives CDR1 SGHTA, CDR2 FQGNSA. The CDR3 totals 17 residues. With V trimmed by 5 bases and J by 1 base, 7 bases remained unmatched. CDR3 loop: CASSTLAGGWGTDTQYF. CDR3 nucleotide sequence: TGTGCCAGCAGCACACTAGCGGGGGGCTGGGGCACAGATACGCAGTATTTT.

In its sample, this clone was seen a few times. This chain joins TRBV5-4 and TRBJ2-7; 9 nucleotides line up with TRBD1. The CDR3 spans 15 residues. V was pared by 2 bases and J by 7 bases, with 10 bases of the junction left unmatched. The germline gives CDR1 SGHNT, CDR2 YYREEE (reference sequence). Written as DNA, the CDR3 is TGTGCCAGCAGCTTAGGGATACAGGGGGCGGGAGAGCAGTACTTC. Amino acid sequence: CASSLGIQGAGEQYF.

This clone appeared a few times. The chain combines TRBV19 with TRBJ1-5; 9 bases agree with TRBD1. Germline values: CDR1 LNHDA, CDR2 SQIVND (reference sequence). The CDR3 consists of 15 residues. The V segment lost 6 bases and the J segment 2 bases; nucleotides outside the gene matches: 5. The CDR3 loop reads CASRVGQGRNQPQHF. CDR3 nucleotide sequence: TGTGCCAGTAGAGTGGGACAGGGCCGCAATCAGCCCCAGCATTTT.

This clone has just a few counts. In the same sample, other DNA sequences code for this CDR3. The J gene is TRBJ2-7, the V gene TRBV10-3; 8 bases match TRBD1. This CDR3 comprises 15 residues. Germline CDR1 and CDR2: ENHRY and SYGVKD. V lost 0 bases and J lost 4; bases outside the gene matches: 5. The CDR3 sequence: CAISESDRGGYEQYF. DNA of the CDR3: TGTGCCATCAGTGAGTCTGACAGGGGAGGATACGAGCAGTACTTC.

The chain is built from TRBV5-1 and TRBJ1-1; D call uncertain. V lost 4 bases to trimming and J lost 4 bases, with 14 bases between them. Germline V gene data show CDR1 as SGHRS and CDR2 as YFSETQ. The CDR3 is 14 amino acids. CDR3 in amino acids: CASSGSGPGTEAFF. The CDR3 nucleotides are TGCGCCAGCAGCGGGAGCGGGCCAGGCACTGAAGCTTTCTTT.

CDR3 amino acids: CAWIPGPQRNTIYF. As DNA, the CDR3 is TGTGCCTGGATTCCGGGACCTCAGCGGAACACCATATATTTT. The V gene is TRBV30, the J gene TRBJ1-3; the D gene is possibly TRBD1 (5 bases). The CDR3 extends over 14 amino acids. Germline lookup yields CDR1 GTSNPN and CDR2 SVGIG (reference sequence). V was trimmed by 4 bases and J by 7 bases, leaving 17 bases between them.

This clone was picked up one time. The gene calls are TRBV28 and TRBJ1-2, with D tentatively TRBD1 (6 bases). The CDR3 is 12 residues long. Looked up from germline, CDR1 is MDHEN and CDR2 is SYDVKM. V was shortened by 5 bases and J by 4 bases, with 8 bases between the two germline ends. Written as DNA, the CDR3 is TGTGCCAGCAGTCGGGGGCCCTATGGCTACACCTTC. Translation gives CASSRGPYGYTF.

The table lists this clone with a few counts. The CDR3 reads CASSLKGNTEAFF. CDR3 DNA sequence: TGTGCCAGCAGTTTAAAAGGGAACACTGAAGCTTTCTTT. This chain links TRBV28 with TRBJ1-1; D call uncertain. V was trimmed by 2 bases and J by 1 base, leaving 5 bases between them. The CDR3 totals 13 residues. CDR1 is MDHEN, CDR2 SYDVKM, per germline.

This clone was observed a few times. The genes are TRBV4-2 and TRBJ1-5; D call uncertain. This CDR3 region has 11 residues. V was pared by 8 bases and J by 6 bases, with 8 bases between. Germline V gene sequence: CDR1 LGHNA, CDR2 YNFKEQ. In DNA, the CDR3 is TGTGCCAGCGGTGGGAGTCAGCCCCAGCATTTT. Protein: CASGGSQPQHF.

This clone has just a few counts. The chain recombines TRBV5-1 with TRBJ2-7; 10 nucleotides align to TRBD1. V was clipped by 4 bases and J by 4 bases; unmatched bases: 8. CDR3 length equals 15 residues. The germline V gene has CDR1 SGHRS and CDR2 YFSETQ. The CDR3 region has the DNA TGCGCCAGCAGCCCGGAGGCGGGACAGGGGTACGAGCAGTACTTC. Translating gives CASSPEAGQGYEQYF.

This clone has only a few counts. The chain recombines TRBV30 with TRBJ1-5, with D perhaps TRBD1 (6 bases). From germline, CDR1 is GTSNPN and CDR2 SVGIG (reference sequence). The CDR3 contains 13 residues. The V gene lost 2 bases and the J gene lost 5 bases, with 10 bases spanning the gap. CDR3 DNA: TGTGCCTGGAGTACAGGGCTAGATCAGCCCCAGCATTTT. Residues: CAWSTGLDQPQHF.

The V gene is TRBV9, the J gene TRBJ2-3; TRBD2 agrees at 11 bases. The CDR3 sequence is 16 residues long. J was trimmed by 7 bases and V by 4 bases; bases with no gene match: 11. CDR1 is SGDLS and CDR2 is YYNGEE in the germline V gene. In DNA form, the CDR3 reads TGTGCCAGCAGCCCCCCGGGACTAGCGGTTACATATACGCAGTATTTT. It translates to CASSPPGLAVTYTQYF.

This chain joins TRBV6-5 and TRBJ1-5, with D unresolved. Germline assignment: CDR1 MNHEY and CDR2 SVGAGI. V was trimmed by 8 bases and J by 2 bases, leaving 10 bases between them. This CDR3 is built from 13 residues. The CDR3 bases are TGTGCCAGCCAAGGGTCCGGCAATCAGCCCCAGCATTTT. Its protein product is CASQGSGNQPQHF.

There are a few counts of this clone. CDR3 DNA: TGCAGTGGGGCCGAGCAGTACTTC. Amino acid sequence: CSGAEQYF. J is TRBJ2-7 and V is TRBV20-1; no reliable D call. V lost 7 bases and J 6 bases, leaving 4 bases between the germline ends. The CDR3 spans 8 residues. CDR1 is DFQATT, CDR2 SNEGSKA, per germline (reference sequence).

This chain connects TRBV6-4 to TRBJ2-1, with TRBD2 matching over 9 bases. The germline gives CDR1 MRHNA, CDR2 SNTAGT. The V segment lost 5 bases and the J segment 6 bases; nucleotides outside the gene matches: 5. This CDR3 region has 14 residues. The CDR3 sequence is CASSNRGRANEQFF. CDR3 bases: TGTGCCAGCAGTAATCGCGGGAGGGCCAATGAGCAGTTCTTC.

For this clone: This sample includes further DNA sequences coding for the same CDR3. V gene TRBV7-2 combines with J gene TRBJ2-6; 9 bases are shared with TRBD1. This CDR3 has 16 amino acids. Germline V lookup: CDR1 SGHTA, CDR2 FQGNSA. Germline trimming cut 5 bases from V and 6 bases from J; bases unmatched to any gene: 8. The CDR3 DNA sequence: TGTGCCAGCAGCCGTCGACAGGGGGGGTCGGCCAACGTCCTGACTTTC. It yields the protein CASSRRQGGSANVLTF.

This clone was detected a few times. The CDR3 sequence is CASSQAQGTGEQYF. In DNA form, the CDR3 reads TGCGCCAGCAGCCAAGCCCAGGGGACGGGAGAGCAGTACTTC. This chain uses TRBV5-1 with TRBJ2-7; D is perhaps TRBD1 (6 bases). The CDR3 is made up of 14 amino acids. Germline V gene sequence: CDR1 SGHRS, CDR2 YFSETQ. V shed 4 bases and J shed 7 bases, with 18 bases lying between them.

This clone was counted between two and nine times. The chain links TRBV29-1 to TRBJ2-7; D possibly matches TRBD1 or TRBD2 (6 bases each). This CDR3 is built from 13 residues. Trimming pared 3 bases from V and 0 bases from J, leaving 9 bases between. Germline CDR1 is SQVTM and CDR2 is ANQGSEA. In DNA form, the CDR3 reads TGCAGCGTTGAGGAGGGACACTCCTACGAGCAGTACTTC. Residues: CSVEEGHSYEQYF.

This clone has just one count. The gene calls are TRBV7-8 and TRBJ2-3; D is possibly TRBD2 (5 bases). The CDR3 spans 18 residues. Trimming removed 4 bases at V and 2 bases at J, with 22 bases between. Per germline, CDR1 SGHVS and CDR2 FQNEAQ. CDR3 nucleotide sequence: TGTGCCAGCAGCTCCCTCGGTTGGTATAGCGTTTTCACAGATACGCAGTATTTT. Its translation: CASSSLGWYSVFTDTQYF.

The CDR3 here is CASSLRAGGISTDTQYF. The CDR3 coding sequence is TGTGCCAGCAGCTTAAGGGCCGGCGGCATAAGCACAGATACGCAGTATTTT. V usage is TRBV7-3 and J usage is TRBJ2-3; D call uncertain. V dropped 1 base and J dropped 0 bases, with 14 bases sitting between them. This CDR3 has 17 residues. Germline V CDR1 and CDR2: SGHTA, FQGTGA.

This clone was counted only a few times. Other DNA sequences within the sample encode an identical CDR3. The chain carries TRBV18 and TRBJ2-5; D is uncertain. The germline V gene encodes CDR1 KGHSH and CDR2 LQKENI. The CDR3 covers 11 residues. The germline V and J ends were trimmed by 5 bases and 2 bases, with 3 bases remaining between them. The CDR3 protein is CASSSQETQYF. Written as DNA, the CDR3 is TGTGCCAGCTCATCTCAAGAGACCCAGTACTTC.

This clone has only a few counts. The V and J genes are TRBV28 and TRBJ2-5, with D perhaps TRBD2 (6 bases). Trimming removed 2 bases at V and 4 bases at J, with 8 bases between. The germline gives CDR1 MDHEN, CDR2 SYDVKM. There are 13 residues in the CDR3. Written as DNA, the CDR3 is TGTGCCAGCAGTTTAGCGGGGAGAGAGACCCAGTACTTC. Its protein product is CASSLAGRETQYF.

In its sample, this clone was seen a few times. The rearrangement links TRBV20-1 to TRBJ1-5; D not resolved. Germline lookup yields CDR1 DFQATT and CDR2 SNEGSKA (reference sequence). V lost 5 bases, J lost 7 bases, and 9 bases lay in between. The CDR3 is 11 amino acids. CDR3 bases: TGCAGTGCTGGCGGGCACCAGCCCCAGCATTTT. Protein: CSAGGHQPQHF.

V usage is TRBV4-3 and J usage is TRBJ2-7; 11 bases map to TRBD1. The ends lost 0 bases at V and 6 bases at J; junction bases unmatched: 10. The CDR3 extends over 17 amino acids. Germline CDR1 LGHNA, CDR2 YSLEER. The CDR3 coding sequence is TGCGCCAGCAGCCAAGATTTGGCCGGGACAGGGGGAATCGAGCAGTACTTC. It codes for CASSQDLAGTGGIEQYF.

This chain uses TRBV6-6 with TRBJ2-7; 7 bases are shared with TRBD2. The length of the CDR3 is 15 residues. Germline V gene data show CDR1 as MNHNY and CDR2 as SVGAGI (reference sequence). V shed 6 bases and J 3 bases; nucleotides not matched to a gene: 11. CDR3 in DNA: TGTGCCAGCAGCCCCCTGGCGGGGGTCAGCTACGAGCAGTACTTC. Translation: CASSPLAGVSYEQYF.